These 25 T cell receptor beta chains were sequenced from one sample in a study of beta chain features in type 1 diabetes. Expressed TCRB transcripts were sequenced, since all the RNA that had been isolated was reverse transcribed. Assay used: immunoSEQ multiplex PCR; TCRdb lists only in-frame clones, some missing. The sample has around 300,000 clones; about 11% are singletons. The sample comprised naive CD4+ T cells from blood. These receptors came from a woman aged 25-40 years in good health.

The chain uses TRBV7-9 and TRBJ1-1; D perhaps matches TRBD1 (5 bases). With 4 bases removed from V and 3 bases from J, the gap between germline ends came to 15 bases. In germline, CDR1 is SEHNR, CDR2 FQNEAQ (reference sequence). The CDR3 totals 15 residues. CDR3 in DNA: TGTGCCAGCAGCTCCCCGGGACTCCAGGACACTGAAGCTTTCTTT. Its protein product is CASSSPGLQDTEAFF.

The V gene is TRBV5-4, the J gene TRBJ1-2; no definite D call. The CDR3 runs 13 residues. The germline V gene has CDR1 SGHNT and CDR2 YYREEE (reference sequence). Trimming removed 0 bases from V and 2 bases from J, with 5 bases in between. CDR3 loop: CASSLGENYGYTF. The CDR3, as DNA: TGTGCCAGCAGCTTGGGGGAGAACTATGGCTACACCTTC.

The chain employs TRBV28 and TRBJ2-5; 13 nucleotides match TRBD2. Trimming removed 9 bases from V and 5 bases from J; junction bases left unmatched: 12. This CDR3 region has 16 residues. Germline V CDR1 and CDR2: MDHEN, SYDVKM. The CDR3 DNA reads TGTGCCAGTTTGGACGGACTAGCGGGAGAATGGGAGACCCAGTACTTC. It encodes CASLDGLAGEWETQYF.

The rearrangement uses TRBV7-2 and TRBJ2-7; 8 bases map to TRBD2. This CDR3 has 17 amino acids. Trimming removed 5 bases from V and 5 bases from J; junction bases left unmatched: 17. Germline V gene lookup returns CDR1 SGHTA and CDR2 FQGNSA. DNA for the CDR3: TGTGCCAGCAGCCGACCCCCCGGCAGCGGGAGTATCGACGAGCAGTACTTC. Translated, it gives CASSRPPGSGSIDEQYF.

This clone has a handful of counts. The J gene is TRBJ2-7, the V gene TRBV6-1; weak D call: TRBD2 (5 bases). The germline CDR1 and CDR2 sequences are MNHNS and SASEGT. The ends were cut back, 7 bases at V and 3 bases at J, with 10 bases in the middle. CDR3 length: 12 amino acids. The CDR3 region has the DNA TGTGCCAGCACCAGGACTGACTACGAGCAGTACTTC. This translates into CASTRTDYEQYF.

The sample holds a few counts of this clone. The chain carries TRBV9 and TRBJ2-6; D remains ambiguous. Germline-derived CDR1 and CDR2 are SGDLS and YYNGEE. Trimming removed 1 base at V and 3 bases at J, with 5 bases between. The CDR3 has 14 amino acids. The CDR3 DNA is TGTGCCAGCAGCGTATACGGTGGGGCCAACGTCCTGACTTTC. The encoded protein is CASSVYGGANVLTF.

This clone appeared a few times. The chain couples TRBV5-1 to TRBJ1-2; 9 positions match TRBD1. The CDR3 spans 14 residues. Trimming took 0 bases from V and 5 from J; bases not matched to a gene: 2. Germline V gene data show CDR1 as SGHRS and CDR2 as YFSETQ. The CDR3 DNA reads as TGCGCCAGCAGCTTGGACGGACAGGGGTATGGCTACACCTTC. This gives the protein CASSLDGQGYGYTF.

This clone was counted between two and nine times. The rearrangement uses TRBV4-2 and TRBJ2-2; 10 bases fit TRBD2. V shed 3 bases and J 2 bases; nucleotides not matched to a gene: 6. Per germline, CDR1 LGHNA and CDR2 YNFKEQ. The CDR3 is 17 residues long. DNA for the CDR3: TGTGCCAGCAGCCAGGAAGGACTAGCGGTAAACACCGGGGAGCTGTTTTTT. Protein sequence: CASSQEGLAVNTGELFF.

The table lists this clone with a few counts. The V call is TRBV25-1, the J call TRBJ1-1; TRBD1 might be the D (6 bases). The ends were cut back, 1 base at V and 1 base at J, with 16 bases in the middle. The CDR3 runs 17 residues. Germline CDR1 reads MGHDK; CDR2 reads SYGVNS. Written as DNA, the CDR3 is TGTGCCAGCAGTGAATTAGAACGGGGGGCTGGGAACACTGAAGCTTTCTTT. It translates to CASSELERGAGNTEAFF.

As regards this clone: Other DNA sequences of this sample code for an identical CDR3. The chain combines TRBV7-3 with TRBJ2-5; the match to TRBD2 covers 8 bases. Germline CDR1 and CDR2: SGHTA and FQGTGA. CDR3 length equals 14 residues. Trimming at V came to 2 bases and at J to 5 bases, leaving 4 bases not matched to a gene. CDR3 DNA: TGTGCCAGCAGCTTAGCGGGAGGTGGGGAGACCCAGTACTTC. This codes for CASSLAGGGETQYF. The full variable domain, with the rest looked up from reference TRBV7-3 and TRBJ2-5, is GAGVSQTPSNKVTEKGKYVELRCDPISGHTALYWYRQSLGQGPEFLIYFQGTGAADDSGLPNDRFFAVRPEGSVSTLKIQRTERGDSAVYLCASSLAGGGETQYFGPGTRLLVL.

This clone was counted only a few times. The chain uses TRBV18 and TRBJ2-4, with TRBD1 identical over 7 bases. V lost 4 bases to trimming and J lost 5 bases; unmatched junction nucleotides: 5. From germline, CDR1 is KGHSH and CDR2 LQKENI. CDR3 length equals 14 residues. This chain's CDR3 is CASSRDRDQNIQYF. The CDR3 DNA is TGTGCCAGCTCACGTGACAGGGACCAAAACATTCAGTACTTC.

This clone was seen a handful of times. This rearrangement joins TRBV27 to TRBJ2-1; TRBD2 matches at 8 bases. Unmatched junction bases numbered 10, after V lost 2 bases and J lost 1 base. This CDR3 comprises 18 residues. Per germline, CDR1 MNHEY and CDR2 SMNVEV (reference sequence). The CDR3 region is CASSLGSGRARSYNEQFF. Written as DNA, the CDR3 is TGTGCCAGCAGTTTAGGTTCCGGGAGGGCCAGATCCTACAATGAGCAGTTCTTC.

This CDR3 reads CASSPSAEGFYEQYF. The CDR3 DNA reads TGTGCCAGCAGTCCCTCAGCGGAGGGATTTTACGAGCAGTACTTC. The chain recombines TRBV28 with TRBJ2-7, with a tentative D call TRBD2 (6 bases). Trimming removed 5 bases at V and 4 bases at J, with 18 bases between. Germline CDR1 is MDHEN and CDR2 is SYDVKM. The CDR3 length is 15 residues. The whole variable domain, filled in from reference TRBV28 and TRBJ2-7, reads DVKVTQSSRYLVKRTGEKVFLECVQDMDHENMFWYRQDPGLGLRLIYFSYDVKMKEKGDIPEGYSVSREKKERFSLILESASTNQTSMYLCASSPSAEGFYEQYFGPGTRLTVT.

The chain combines TRBV18 with TRBJ2-7, with D maybe TRBD2 (6 bases). The CDR3 extends over 16 amino acids. The V gene's germline CDR1 is KGHSH and CDR2 LQKENI. V was pared by 3 bases and J by 6 bases, with 21 bases between. CDR3 region: CASSPSGTIRGAEQYF. CDR3 coding DNA: TGTGCCAGCTCACCTTCAGGAACCATTCGCGGGGCCGAGCAGTACTTC.

This clone was observed a handful of times. The J gene is TRBJ2-1, the V gene TRBV7-2; D is possibly TRBD2 (6 bases). This CDR3 is 14 amino acids long. Germline V gene data show CDR1 as SGHTA and CDR2 as FQGNSA. V was trimmed by 5 bases and J by 0 bases, leaving 8 bases between them. CDR3 coding DNA: TGTGCCAGCAGCCGGGGGAGCTCCTACAATGAGCAGTTCTTC. Amino acid sequence: CASSRGSSYNEQFF.

A few counts support this clone. The chain uses TRBV27 and TRBJ2-7, with 7 bases that match TRBD1. This CDR3 has 15 amino acids. The V and J ends lost 7 bases and 2 bases, in that order; junction bases with no gene match: 11. Germline V CDR1 and CDR2: MNHEY, SMNVEV (reference sequence). DNA of the CDR3: TGTGCCAGCACTTTGAGTACAGGGGTCCCCTACGAGCAGTACTTC. Its protein is CASTLSTGVPYEQYF.

The V gene is TRBV30, the J gene TRBJ1-2; D gene ambiguous. The CDR3 runs to 13 residues. Germline V gene sequence: CDR1 GTSNPN, CDR2 SVGIG (reference sequence). Trimming took off 0 bases at V and 4 bases at J, with 9 bases between the two ends. The CDR3 nucleotides read TGTGCCTGGAGTGTACTAGCGGCCTATGGCTACACCTTC. Translation: CAWSVLAAYGYTF.

The chain couples TRBV7-2 to TRBJ2-1, with D possibly being TRBD2 (5 bases). The V gene's germline CDR1 is SGHTA and CDR2 FQGNSA. The V end was cut by 1 base, the J end by 4 bases, with 11 bases between. The CDR3 sequence is 15 residues long. This chain's CDR3 is CASSLVFGEYNEQFF. The DNA of the CDR3 is TGTGCCAGCAGCTTAGTTTTTGGGGAGTACAATGAGCAGTTCTTC.

The rearrangement uses TRBV6-1 and TRBJ1-1; D remains ambiguous. Per the germline V gene, CDR1 is MNHNS and CDR2 is SASEGT. The CDR3 is made up of 13 amino acids. With 6 bases removed from V and 4 bases from J, the gap between germline ends came to 12 bases. This CDR3 reads CASRYTEVTEAFF. The CDR3 nucleotides read TGTGCCAGCAGGTATACTGAGGTCACTGAAGCTTTCTTT.

This chain links TRBV15 with TRBJ2-6; D is uncertain. Germline CDR1 reads LNHNV; CDR2 reads YYDKDF (reference sequence). V gave up 4 bases and J gave up 6 bases, with 13 bases separating them. There are 15 residues in the CDR3. In nucleotides, the CDR3 is TGTGCCACCAGCACGCAAGTAATAGCGGCCAACGTCCTGACTTTC. Its translation: CATSTQVIAANVLTF.

The gene calls are TRBV29-1 and TRBJ2-7, with 12 nucleotides matching TRBD2. Trimming cost V 1 base and J 1 base; bases outside gene matches: 5. Germline V CDR1 and CDR2: SQVTM, ANQGSEA. The CDR3 has 16 residues. CDR3: CSVEAGGLAGSYEQYF. In DNA, the CDR3 is TGCAGCGTTGAAGCTGGTGGACTAGCGGGATCCTACGAGCAGTACTTC.

The CDR3 spells CASRDLAGASYEQYF. The CDR3 DNA is TGTGCCAGCAGGGACCTAGCGGGTGCCTCCTACGAGCAGTACTTC. The chain combines TRBV6-1 with TRBJ2-7, with TRBD2 matching over 8 bases. CDR1 is MNHNS, CDR2 SASEGT, per germline. V was pared by 6 bases and J by 0 bases, with 7 bases of the junction left unmatched. The CDR3 contains 15 residues.

This CDR3 reads CASSTRAVAGIPPYEQYF. CDR3 coding DNA: TGTGCCAGCAGCACCAGGGCGGTGGCGGGGATTCCCCCCTACGAGCAGTACTTC. This chain uses TRBV27 with TRBJ2-7; possible D gene TRBD2, 6 bases. Germline V gene data show CDR1 as MNHEY and CDR2 as SMNVEV (reference sequence). The CDR3 is made up of 18 amino acids. Trimming left V 6 bases short and J 2 bases short, with 26 bases between.

This chain connects TRBV18 to TRBJ2-2; unclear D gene. The CDR3 runs 16 residues. The V end lost 2 bases, the J end lost 4 bases, and 14 bases lay between the germline ends. In germline, CDR1 is KGHSH, CDR2 LQKENI. CDR3 amino acids: CASSPRQIRSTGELFF. The CDR3 DNA sequence: TGTGCCAGCTCACCAAGACAAATCCGAAGCACCGGGGAGCTGTTTTTT.

The rearrangement links TRBV5-4 to TRBJ2-4, with a tentative D call TRBD2 (5 bases). V was trimmed by 6 bases and J by 0 bases, leaving 13 bases between them. The germline V gene has CDR1 SGHNT and CDR2 YYREEE (reference sequence). This CDR3 comprises 15 residues. The CDR3 loop is CASIENGVAKNIQYF. The CDR3 DNA sequence: TGTGCCAGCATCGAAAACGGGGTAGCCAAAAACATTCAGTACTTC.